Here is one T cell receptor (beta chain) with its context. Its cognate antigen is unknown. The record originates from a study of CD8 T cells in ankylosing spondylitis. Findings and limits, study-wide: According to the report, clones linked to the disease were significantly enriched in matched synovial fluid samples taken from ankylosing spondylitis patients. Reports of some motif variants in reactive arthritis synovial fluid and blood predate this one.

TCRdb itself ran the 5' RACE reads through MiXCR, one entry per CDR3 protein. The repertoire holds roughly 160,000 distinct CDR3 sequences, roughly 10% seen once, with about 15% in the top ten. With V trimmed by 4 bases and J by 5 bases, 6 bases remained unmatched. Germline V gene lookup returns CDR1 LGHDT and CDR2 YNNKEL (reference sequence). The CDR3 sequence is 15 residues long. The rearrangement joins TRBV3-1 to TRBJ2-2; 8 positions match TRBD1. The source material was blood, either unsorted or a sorted T cell fraction (not recorded which). The source of this sequence is a female donor with ankylosing spondylitis or in good health (not recorded which). Here the CDR3 DNA reads TGTGCCAGCAGCCTCCAGGGGGCGCGGACCGGGGAGCTGTTTTTT. Its protein product is CASSLQGARTGELFF. The full variable domain, its missing parts supplied by reference TRBV3-1 and TRBJ2-2, is DTAVSQTPKYLVTQMGNDKSIKCEQNLGHDTMYWYKQDSKKFLKIMFSYNNKELIINETVPNRFSPKSPDKAHLNLHINSLELGDSAVYFCASSLQGARTGELFFGEGSRLTVL.